These T cell receptor beta chains were read from a single sample in a study of T cell changes during pregnancy in multiple sclerosis. Some clones are missing from TCRdb's copy, which holds only in-frame ones; the method was immunoSEQ multiplex PCR. The sample includes 40,000 or so clones, 90% of them seen just once. Sequenced material: peripheral blood, taken in the third trimester of pregnancy. All receptors derive from a female donor in good health, enrolled as a control in a pregnancy study. Each CDR3 is given with its conserved first and last residue. Fields, in order: J gene, clone size, V gene, D gene, CDR3 DNA, CDR3 protein. A D gene is named only where the DNA matches it firmly. Not all rows give a size; the values are once, few, many and, for expanded clones, a class.

TRBJ2-6 . TRBV6-4 . TGTGCCAGCAGTGACTCGCCGGGAACGTGGGGGGCCAACGTCCTGACTTTC CASSDSPGTWGANVLTF
TRBJ1-6 . TRBV11-2 . TGTGCCAGCAGCTTATCTATTGCGGGAGGGTTTAATAATTCACCCCTCCACTTT CASSLSIAGGFNNSPLHF
TRBJ2-2 . TRBV27 . TGTGCCAGCAGTTTATCTATAGCCGGGGAGCTGTTTTTT CASSLSIAGELFF
TRBJ1-1 . TRBV5-8 . TGTGCCAGCAGACCAGGACAGTCTACTGAAGCTTTCTTT CASRPGQSTEAFF
TRBJ1-2 once TRBV6-6 . TGTGCCAGCAGTACCAGGGACACCAGCCTCCACAGGGGCTACACCTTC CASSTRDTSLHRGYTF
TRBJ2-5 . TRBV19 . TGTGCCAGTAGCACGGGTCGAGAGACCCAGTACTTC CASSTGRETQYF
TRBJ1-3 . TRBV19 TRBD1 TGTGCCAGTAGTCCCCAACAGGGGATCGCTGGAAACACCATATATTTT CASSPQQGIAGNTIYF
TRBJ2-7 . TRBV4-1 TRBD2 TGCGCCAGCAGCCAAGACCGAGGACTAGCTGGGTACGAGCAGTACTTC CASSQDRGLAGYEQYF
TRBJ1-6 once TRBV12-5 TRBD1 TGTGCTAGTGGTTTGGGTAGGACAGGCACTCCTTTCAATTCACCCCTCCACTTT CASGLGRTGTPFNSPLHF
TRBJ1-1 . TRBV19 . TGTGCCAGTAGGCGGACAGCTAACACTGAAGCTTTCTTT CASRRTANTEAFF
TRBJ2-1 . TRBV6-1 . TGTGCCAGCAGTGAAGCGGAGCCCCCGGATACGTACGATGAGCAGTTCTTC CASSEAEPPDTYDEQFF
TRBJ2-3 . TRBV5-1 TRBD2 TGCGCCAGCAGCTGGAGGGGCGGGGGGGTCACAGATACGCAGTATTTT CASSWRGGGVTDTQYF
TRBJ1-2 . TRBV5-1 . TGCGCCAGCAGCCGTCTCCCCCCCGGAGATGGCTACACCTTC CASSRLPPGDGYTF
TRBJ1-2 . TRBV6-5 TRBD1 TGTGCCAGCAGTTTCACCGGGACAGGGCACAACTATGGCTACACCTTC CASSFTGTGHNYGYTF
TRBJ1-2 . TRBV9 TRBD1 TGTGCCAGCAGCCTGAGACAGGGAGGCTACTATGGCTACACCTTC CASSLRQGGYYGYTF
TRBJ2-7 . TRBV11-2 TRBD1 TGTGCCAGCAGCGGCAGAGGGACAGGGGCCTACGAGCAGTACTTC CASSGRGTGAYEQYF
TRBJ1-5 . TRBV18 TRBD1 TGTGCCAGCTCACCCGGAACAGGGGTCAATCAGCCCCAGCATTTT CASSPGTGVNQPQHF
TRBJ2-7 once TRBV6-1 TRBD1 TGTGCCAGCAGTGAATTCGGGACAGCCTCCTACGAGCAGTACTTC CASSEFGTASYEQYF
TRBJ1-3 . TRBV6-6 . TGTGCCAGCACTCGAGGGTTCTCTGGAAACACCATATATTTT CASTRGFSGNTIYF
TRBJ2-3 . TRBV5-1 . TGCGCCAGCAGCACCAAGGACAGTCGAGATACGCAGTATTTT CASSTKDSRDTQYF
TRBJ1-1 . TRBV30 . TGTGCCTGGAGTGGGCAGGTCGACACTGAAGCTTTCTTT CAWSGQVDTEAFF
TRBJ2-5 . TRBV4-2 TRBD2 TGTGCCAGCAGCCAAGATGACGCTAGCGGGGGAGGGGAGACCCAGTACTTC CASSQDDASGGGETQYF
TRBJ2-3 . TRBV19 TRBD1 TGTGCCAGTAGTATAGGGGGGACAGGGTTCCTCACAGATACGCAGTATTTT CASSIGGTGFLTDTQYF
TRBJ2-3 . TRBV11-2 . TGTGCCAGCAGCTTAGGGGGGGGGCTCCCAGATACGCAGTATTTT CASSLGGGLPDTQYF
TRBJ2-3 . TRBV7-3 . TGTGCCAGCAGCCCCATCTCGGGGGGCGAGACAGATACGCAGTATTTT CASSPISGGETDTQYF
TRBJ2-5 once TRBV29-1 . TGCAGCGTTGAGGGGGCCAACACCCAAGAGACCCAGTACTTC CSVEGANTQETQYF
TRBJ2-3 . TRBV5-1 . TGCGCCAGCAGCTCCGGGTCCTACACAGATACGCAGTATTTT CASSSGSYTDTQYF
TRBJ2-1 . TRBV9 . TGTGCCAGCAGCGTAAGGGGGGGTGAGCAGTTCTTC CASSVRGGEQFF
TRBJ1-2 . TRBV29-1 TRBD1 TGCAGCGGAGGGCAGGGGGCGTATGGCTACACCTTC CSGGQGAYGYTF
TRBJ2-1 . TRBV11-2 . TGTGCCAGCAGCTTATTCTCGGCGGACAATGAGCAGTTCTTC CASSLFSADNEQFF
TRBJ1-2 . TRBV28 TRBD1 TGTGCCAGCAGTTCCCTACCAGGGGGCAGGAGCTACACCTTC CASSSLPGGRSYTF
TRBJ1-1 . TRBV6-5 TRBD1 TGTGCCAGCGGCAGGGGGTACACTGAAGCTTTCTTT CASGRGYTEAFF
TRBJ1-4 . TRBV27 . TGTGCCAGCAGTCACCGGGGTAGGAATGAAAAACTGTTTTTT CASSHRGRNEKLFF
TRBJ2-7 . TRBV7-3 . TGTGCCAGCAGCCCGGGCGGGGCGGGGGAGCAGTACTTC CASSPGGAGEQYF
TRBJ1-2 . TRBV11-2 TRBD1 TGTGCCAGCAGCTCGCCCCGACAGGGGCTTAACTATGGCTACACCTTC CASSSPRQGLNYGYTF
TRBJ1-3 . TRBV10-3 . TGTGCCATCACGGGGGACTTGCGCTCTGGAAACACCATATATTTT CAITGDLRSGNTIYF
TRBJ2-3 . TRBV4-3 TRBD2 TGCGCCAGCAGCCAGGGCCAATGGAGCGGGGGCACAGATACGCAGTATTTT CASSQGQWSGGTDTQYF
TRBJ2-3 . TRBV6-1 . TGTGCCAGCAAGATCAACGGGGGAGATACGCAGTATTTT CASKINGGDTQYF
TRBJ1-2 . TRBV2 TRBD1 TGTGCCAGCAGTCCCTCAGGGACAGGGGGAGGTTATGGCTACACCTTC CASSPSGTGGGYGYTF
TRBJ2-3 . TRBV6-4 TRBD1 TGTGCCAGCAGTGACTCACCCGGGACAGGGGGCGTAGATACGCAGTATTTT CASSDSPGTGGVDTQYF
TRBJ1-2 once TRBV2 . TGTGCCAGCAGTGAAGCTATCAGGGCTGGCTACACCTTC CASSEAIRAGYTF
TRBJ2-7 . TRBV28 . TGTGCCAGCAGTTTAGATTTTCCAAGGCAGGGCCGCTACGAGCAGTACTTC CASSLDFPRQGRYEQYF
TRBJ2-6 . TRBV6-5 . TGTGCCAGCAGTTACTGGCAGGGGTCTGGGGCCAACGTCCTGACTTTC CASSYWQGSGANVLTF
TRBJ2-1 . TRBV6-6 . TGTGCCAGCAGTTATACAGGGGGGGATGAGCAGTTCTTC CASSYTGGDEQFF
TRBJ1-6 . TRBV5-4 TRBD1 TGTGCCAGCAGCTGGGGACAGGGTTCCTATAATTCACCCCTCCACTTT CASSWGQGSYNSPLHF
TRBJ1-2 . TRBV4-1 . TGCGCCAGCAGCGATAACAGGGAAACTAACTATGGCTACACCTTC CASSDNRETNYGYTF
TRBJ2-5 once TRBV6-1 TRBD2 TGTGCCAGCAGCCCCAACCGGGAGGCGCAGTACTTC CASSPNREAQYF
TRBJ1-2 . TRBV12-5 . TGTGCTAGTGGTTTCAATAACTATGGCTACACCTTC CASGFNNYGYTF
TRBJ2-7 . TRBV9 . TGTGCCAGCAGCGTAGGACCGGGGGAAAGCTACGAGCAGTACTTC CASSVGPGESYEQYF
TRBJ1-2 . TRBV28 TRBD1 TGTGCCAGCAGTGGCCGGACAGGGGCCTATGGCTACACCTTC CASSGRTGAYGYTF
TRBJ2-3 . TRBV7-3 . TGTGCCAGCAGCTTACAAGCGGGCCTAAACACAGATACGCAGTATTTT CASSLQAGLNTDTQYF
TRBJ2-1 . TRBV9 TRBD2 TGTGCCAGCAGCCCCCTGGTGGGCGGGAGCTCCTACAATGAGCAGTTCTTC CASSPLVGGSSYNEQFF
TRBJ2-1 . TRBV9 TRBD2 TGTGCCAGCAGCGACAGCGGGAGGTCATACAATGAGCAGTTCTTC CASSDSGRSYNEQFF
TRBJ2-3 few TRBV7-3 TRBD2 TGTGCCAGCAGCTTGAGCGGGGGACGAGATACGCAGTATTTT CASSLSGGRDTQYF
TRBJ2-7 once TRBV7-2 . TGTGCCAGCACCTTCGCGGGACCTCCGAGCGAGCAGTACTTC CASTFAGPPSEQYF
TRBJ2-3 . TRBV9 . TGTGCCAGCAGCTCAGGCCGGAGCGGGAGCACAGATACGCAGTATTTT CASSSGRSGSTDTQYF
TRBJ1-4 . TRBV6-5 . TGTGCCAGCAGTTACCGGCAGGGTATTAATGAAAAACTGTTTTTT CASSYRQGINEKLFF